These 19 T cell receptor beta chains share one sample of origin, sequenced in a study of T cell repertoires in cytomegalovirus infection (dated by TCRdb to about 2019). TCRdb names Illumina HiSeq 1500 as the instrument used. The public reads were reprocessed in TCRdb via fastp at Q25 and MiXCR, keeping in-frame beta chains. Every CDR3 protein is listed once, alongside the most common genes and DNA of its rows. The sample contains 200,000 to 300,000 distinct CDR3 sequences, around 13% of them found a single time. 8.8% of the sample goes to the ten largest clones. Sequences were obtained from PBMCs. The receptors stem from a human donor in good health (CMV status not recorded). Some clones in this sample may be carry-over from other donors' samples.

This clonotype was counted at least ten times. The chain links TRBV7-2 to TRBJ2-5; 8 bases are a match to TRBD1. Germline CDR1 is SGHTA and CDR2 is FQGNSA. The CDR3 is 15 amino acids. Germline trimming cut 1 base from V and 2 bases from J; bases unmatched to any gene: 3. The DNA for the CDR3 is TGTGCCAGCAGCTTAGACAGGGGGGTTCAAGAGACCCAGTACTTC. Its translation: CASSLDRGVQETQYF. Full variable domain (missing parts from reference TRBV7-2 and TRBJ2-5): GAGVSQSPSNKVTEKGKDVELRCDPISGHTALYWYRQSLGQGLEFLIYFQGNSAPDKSGLPSDRFSAERTGGSVSTLTIQRTQQEDSAVYLCASSLDRGVQETQYFGPGTRLLVL.

This clonotype was seen repeatedly, ten times or more. The CDR3 bases are TGTGCCAGCAGTGAAAGAGGGGGGGCTGGAGAGCAGTTCTTC. This translates into CASSERGGAGEQFF. The chain combines TRBV6-1 with TRBJ2-1; tentative D call: TRBD2 (7 bases). The ends were cut back, 2 bases at V and 10 bases at J, with 15 bases in the middle. This CDR3 is 14 amino acids long. Germline assignment: CDR1 MNHNS and CDR2 SASEGT.

The chain joins TRBV28 to TRBJ1-1, with TRBD1 identical over 8 bases. Germline CDR1 MDHEN, CDR2 SYDVKM. The CDR3 covers 15 residues. V was clipped by 2 bases and J by 7 bases; unmatched bases: 9. The CDR3 sequence is CASSLRQGWINEAFF. For the CDR3, the DNA is TGTGCCAGCAGTTTAAGACAGGGGTGGATTAATGAAGCTTTCTTT.

This clonotype was detected many times. The V and J genes are TRBV7-9 and TRBJ2-7; the match to TRBD2 covers 7 bases. Germline-derived CDR1 and CDR2 are SEHNR and FQNEAQ (reference sequence). This CDR3 is 13 amino acids long. V lost 4 bases to trimming and J lost 0 bases; unmatched junction nucleotides: 0. CDR3 residues: CASSWDYSYEQYF. The CDR3 region has the DNA TGTGCCAGCAGCTGGGACTACTCCTACGAGCAGTACTTC.

This clonotype was seen ten or more times. The CDR3 DNA reads as TGTGCCAGCAGCTCCTATCCCTCGTACTCCGAATACGAGCAGTACTTC. As protein: CASSSYPSYSEYEQYF. The V call is TRBV7-2, the J call TRBJ2-7; D is undetermined. CDR1 and CDR2 from the germline V gene are SGHTA and FQGNSA. CDR3 length: 16 residues. Trimming stripped 4 bases from V and 4 bases from J, with 20 bases between.

At least ten counts were recorded for this clonotype. V gene TRBV7-2 combines with J gene TRBJ2-7; possibly TRBD1 or TRBD2 for D (5 bases each). V was pared by 0 bases and J by 6 bases, with 9 bases between. The CDR3 loop spans 13 amino acids. In germline, CDR1 is SGHTA, CDR2 FQGNSA. CDR3 bases: TGTGCCAGCAGCTTAGCTCGGGGCACCGAGCAGTACTTC. Encoded protein: CASSLARGTEQYF.

This clonotype was detected a few times. This rearrangement joins TRBV7-3 to TRBJ2-1; 11 nucleotides agree with TRBD2. Looked up from germline, CDR1 is SGHTA and CDR2 is FQGTGA. Losses at the gene ends were 5 bases for V and 9 bases for J; bases not matched to a gene: 9. This CDR3 has 15 residues. CDR3: CASSGTSGSAGEQFF. For the CDR3, the DNA is TGTGCCAGCAGCGGTACTAGCGGGAGCGCCGGTGAGCAGTTCTTC.

This clonotype was observed a few times. The chain links TRBV5-1 to TRBJ2-2; 7 nucleotides align to TRBD1. With V trimmed by 4 bases and J by 0 bases, 3 bases remained unmatched. There are 15 residues in the CDR3. CDR1 is SGHRS and CDR2 is YFSETQ in the germline V gene. The DNA for the CDR3 is TGCGCCAGCAGCGCCGGACAGGCGAACACCGGGGAGCTGTTTTTT. It yields the protein CASSAGQANTGELFF.

This chain connects TRBV11-2 to TRBJ2-1, with 8 bases fitting TRBD2. With V trimmed by 2 bases and J by 2 bases, 5 bases remained unmatched. From germline, CDR1 is SGHAT and CDR2 FQNNGV. The CDR3 has 16 residues. CDR3 loop: CASSLIAGPPYNEQFF. In nucleotides, the CDR3 is TGTGCCAGCAGCTTAATAGCGGGGCCGCCCTACAATGAGCAGTTCTTC.

This clonotype was seen many times. The rearrangement joins TRBV6-5 to TRBJ2-7, with D unclear. Germline V gene lookup returns CDR1 MNHEY and CDR2 SVGAGI. The CDR3 contains 13 residues. Trimming stripped 8 bases from V and 2 bases from J, with 13 bases between. The chain's CDR3 is CASVSTETYEQYF. CDR3 DNA: TGTGCCAGCGTGTCGACTGAAACCTACGAGCAGTACTTC.

This clonotype was counted at least ten times. The chain uses TRBV12-3 or TRBV12-4 and TRBJ1-5; weak D call: TRBD1 (5 bases). The CDR3 length is 14 residues. V was cut by 6 bases and J by 0 bases, with 9 bases left in between. CDR3 bases: TGTGCCAGCAGAAGGGACGTTAGCAATCAGCCCCAGCATTTT. Amino acids: CASRRDVSNQPQHF.

The chain is built from TRBV29-1 and TRBJ1-1; the D gene is possibly TRBD1 (6 bases). V was clipped by 5 bases and J by 7 bases, with 14 bases between them. Germline CDR1 and CDR2: SQVTM and ANQGSEA. CDR3 length equals 12 residues. CDR3 sequence: CSVSGVMGEAFF. CDR3 DNA sequence: TGCAGCGTTTCAGGGGTTATGGGTGAAGCTTTCTTT.

V and J are TRBV4-1 and TRBJ1-2; tentatively, D is TRBD1 (5 bases). Germline CDR1 and CDR2: MGHRA and YSYEKL. The CDR3 covers 16 residues. With 0 bases removed from V and 4 bases from J, the gap between germline ends came to 15 bases. CDR3 loop: CASSQDLQGGFYGYTF. The CDR3 DNA follows: TGCGCCAGCAGCCAAGATCTCCAGGGAGGGTTCTATGGCTACACCTTC.

There are a few counts of this clonotype. The J gene is TRBJ1-6, the V gene TRBV12-3 or TRBV12-4, with D possibly being TRBD1 (5 bases). Trimming left V 3 bases short and J 9 bases short, with 15 bases between. The CDR3 sequence is 15 residues long. The CDR3 spells CASSFKGWASSPLHF. CDR3 coding DNA: TGTGCCAGCAGTTTCAAGGGGTGGGCTAGTTCACCCCTCCACTTT.

In this sample, this clonotype turned up many times. The V call is TRBV7-9, the J call TRBJ2-2; 11 bases line up with TRBD2. Per germline, CDR1 SEHNR and CDR2 FQNEAQ (reference sequence). V gave up 5 bases and J gave up 5 bases; unmatched junction bases: 13. The CDR3 sequence is 18 residues long. CDR3 sequence: CASSRPSSGGPRTGELFF. The CDR3 region has the DNA TGTGCCAGCAGCCGCCCGTCTAGCGGGGGGCCGAGAACCGGGGAGCTGTTTTTT.

With regard to this clonotype: A single base separates this from a much larger clone, so it may be a read error. V gene TRBV7-9 combines with J gene TRBJ2-5, with 10 bases identical to TRBD2. The germline V gene has CDR1 SEHNR and CDR2 FQNEAQ (reference sequence). The CDR3 spans 13 residues. CDR3 residues: CVSRLAGAETQYF. CDR3 sequence (DNA): TGTGTCAGCCGTCTAGCGGGAGCGGAGACCCAGTACTTC.

The sample holds many counts of this clonotype. The gene calls are TRBV7-9 and TRBJ2-5; D uncertain. Germline CDR1 SEHNR, CDR2 FQNEAQ (reference sequence). V gave up 1 base and J gave up 4 bases, with 10 bases separating them. This CDR3 contains 14 residues. CDR3 nucleotide sequence: TGTGCCAGCAGCTTAGGAGTGGGGATAGAGACCCAGTACTTC. Amino acid sequence: CASSLGVGIETQYF.

This clonotype was seen a few times. V and J are TRBV12-5 and TRBJ2-7; D is ambiguous. CDR1 and CDR2 (germline): LGHNT, FRNRAP. Trimming shortened V by 0 bases and J by 6 bases, and 3 bases separated the two germline ends. The CDR3 runs to 11 residues. The DNA for the CDR3 is TGTGCTAGTGGTTTGGTGGTCGAGCAGTACTTC. Encoded protein: CASGLVVEQYF.

In its sample, this clonotype was seen many times. The J gene is TRBJ2-5, the V gene TRBV7-9; a weak D match, TRBD2 (6 bases). CDR1 and CDR2 (germline): SEHNR, FQNEAQ (reference sequence). There are 17 residues in the CDR3. Trimming pared 5 bases from V and 5 bases from J, leaving 24 bases between. Here the CDR3 reads CASSHAGGQGIWETQYF. Written as DNA, the CDR3 is TGTGCCAGCAGCCACGCCGGAGGGCAGGGTATCTGGGAGACCCAGTACTTC. The full variable domain, completed using reference TRBV7-9 and TRBJ2-5, is DTGVSQNPRHKITKRGQNVTFRCDPISEHNRLYWYRQTLGQGPEFLTYFQNEAQLEKSRLLSDRFSAERPKGSFSTLEIQRTEQGDSAMYLCASSHAGGQGIWETQYFGPGTRLLVL.